The source of this TCR beta chain is a study of blood T cell repertoires in COVID-19. The overall study: Samples came from the United States, Italy and Spain, spanning acute and convalescent COVID-19. The cDNA or gDNA used as material had been derived from T cells, B-cell-depleted T cells, or PBMCs.

Original processing notes: Amplifying reference gene primers gave estimates of nucleated cell counts. The protocol was immunoSEQ multiplex PCR, while the TCRdb copy is restricted to in-frame clones and leaves out a portion. For V, J and clone size, that table is used; D and trimming come from the DNA. The table records about 88,000 clones, 85% to 95% of them present only once. The CDR3 loop spans 15 amino acids. Germline V CDR1 and CDR2: LNHDA, SQIVND (reference sequence). The trim removed 4 bases at V and 4 bases at J, leaving 7 bases unmatched. Sequencing input: peripheral blood. The receptor was isolated from a man aged 55 to 70 with acute or convalescent COVID-19. The chain is built from TRBV19 and TRBJ1-1; TRBD1 matches 9 bases. The CDR3 sequence is CASSTGTGFGTEAFF. DNA for the CDR3: TGTGCCAGTAGTACAGGGACAGGGTTCGGCACTGAAGCTTTCTTT.